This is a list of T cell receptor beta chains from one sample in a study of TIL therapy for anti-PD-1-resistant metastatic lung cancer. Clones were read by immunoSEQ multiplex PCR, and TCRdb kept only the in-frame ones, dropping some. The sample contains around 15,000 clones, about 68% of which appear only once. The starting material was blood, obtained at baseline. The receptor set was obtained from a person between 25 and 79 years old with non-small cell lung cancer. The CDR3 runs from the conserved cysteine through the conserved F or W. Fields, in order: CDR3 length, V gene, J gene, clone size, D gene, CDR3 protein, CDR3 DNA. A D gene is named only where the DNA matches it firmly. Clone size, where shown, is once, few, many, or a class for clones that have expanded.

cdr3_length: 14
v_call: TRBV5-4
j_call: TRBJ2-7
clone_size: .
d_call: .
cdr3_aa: CASSLAGTTYEQYF
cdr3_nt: TGTGCCAGCAGCTTGGCGGGGACCACCTACGAGCAGTACTTC

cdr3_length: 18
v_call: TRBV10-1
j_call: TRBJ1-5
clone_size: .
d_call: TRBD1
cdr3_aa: CASSTVLMGTGSNQPQHF
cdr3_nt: TGCGCCAGCAGTACAGTCTTAATGGGGACAGGTAGCAATCAGCCCCAGCATTTT

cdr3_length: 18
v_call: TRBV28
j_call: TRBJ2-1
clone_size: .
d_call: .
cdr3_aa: CASSLLRGLGSLDNEQFF
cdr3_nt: TGTGCCAGCAGTTTATTGAGGGGTCTGGGGAGCCTTGACAATGAGCAGTTCTTC

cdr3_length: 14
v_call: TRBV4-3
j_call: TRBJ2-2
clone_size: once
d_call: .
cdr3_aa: CASSQVPGVGELFF
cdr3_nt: TGCGCCAGCAGCCAAGTTCCAGGGGTGGGGGAGCTGTTTTTT

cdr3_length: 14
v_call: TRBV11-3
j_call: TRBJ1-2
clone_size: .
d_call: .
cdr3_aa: CASSLGQSNYGYTF
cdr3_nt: TGTGCCAGCAGCTTAGGGCAGAGTAACTATGGCTACACCTTC

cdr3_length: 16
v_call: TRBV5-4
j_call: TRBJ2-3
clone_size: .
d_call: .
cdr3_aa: CASSWDRRDHTDTQYF
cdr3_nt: TGTGCCAGCAGCTGGGATCGTCGGGACCACACAGATACGCAGTATTTT

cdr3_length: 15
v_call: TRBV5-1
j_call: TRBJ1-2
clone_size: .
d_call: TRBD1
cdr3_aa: CASSPSWDSLYGYTF
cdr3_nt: TGCGCCAGCAGCCCTTCTTGGGACAGCCTCTATGGCTACACCTTC

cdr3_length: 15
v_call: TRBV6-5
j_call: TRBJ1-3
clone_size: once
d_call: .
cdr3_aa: CASRSGTTSGNTIYF
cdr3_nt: TGTGCCAGCAGGTCTGGGACTACCTCTGGAAACACCATATATTTT

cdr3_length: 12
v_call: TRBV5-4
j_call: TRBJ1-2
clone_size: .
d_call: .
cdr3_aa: CAGKDRNYGYTF
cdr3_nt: TGTGCCGGCAAGGACAGAAACTATGGCTACACCTTC

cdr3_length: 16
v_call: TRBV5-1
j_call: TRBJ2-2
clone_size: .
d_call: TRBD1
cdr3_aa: CASSLGTGGRHRGAVF
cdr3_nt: TGCGCCAGCAGCTTGGGGACAGGGGGCAGACACCGGGGAGCTGTTTTT

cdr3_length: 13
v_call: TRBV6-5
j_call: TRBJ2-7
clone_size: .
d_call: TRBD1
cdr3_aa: CASSRDRAYEQYF
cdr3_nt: TGTGCCAGCAGCCGGGACAGGGCCTACGAGCAGTACTTC

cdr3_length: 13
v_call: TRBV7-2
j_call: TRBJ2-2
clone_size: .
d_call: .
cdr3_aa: CASRSEGSGELFF
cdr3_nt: TGTGCCAGCAGGTCCGAGGGGTCCGGGGAGCTGTTTTTT

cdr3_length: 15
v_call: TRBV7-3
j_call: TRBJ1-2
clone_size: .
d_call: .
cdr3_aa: CASSLTGGEPYGYTF
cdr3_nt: TGTGCCAGCAGCTTAACGGGCGGCGAGCCCTATGGCTACACCTTC

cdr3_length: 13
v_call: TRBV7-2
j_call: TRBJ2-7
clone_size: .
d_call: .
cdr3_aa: CASSPTGAFEQYF
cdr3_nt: TGTGCCAGCAGCCCCACGGGAGCTTTCGAGCAGTACTTC

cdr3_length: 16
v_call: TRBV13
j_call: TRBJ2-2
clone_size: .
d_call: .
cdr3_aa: CASSLPSGTRTGELFF
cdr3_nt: TGTGCCAGCAGCTTACCAAGCGGGACACGTACCGGGGAGCTGTTTTTT

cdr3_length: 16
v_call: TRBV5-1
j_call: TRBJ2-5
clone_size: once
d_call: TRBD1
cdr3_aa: CASSLVGQISQETQYF
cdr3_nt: TGCGCCAGCAGCTTGGTGGGACAGATATCCCAAGAGACCCAGTACTTC

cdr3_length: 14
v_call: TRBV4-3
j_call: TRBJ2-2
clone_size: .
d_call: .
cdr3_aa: CASSHGEWAGELFF
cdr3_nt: TGCGCCAGCAGCCACGGGGAATGGGCCGGGGAGCTGTTTTTT

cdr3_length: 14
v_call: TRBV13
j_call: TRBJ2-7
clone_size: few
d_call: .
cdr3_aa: CASSLIVASYEQYF
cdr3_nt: TGTGCCAGCAGCTTAATCGTAGCCTCCTACGAGCAGTACTTC

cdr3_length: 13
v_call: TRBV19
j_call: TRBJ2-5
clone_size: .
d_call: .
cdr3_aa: CASSIRPEETQYF
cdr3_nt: TGTGCCAGTAGTATCAGACCCGAAGAGACCCAGTACTTC

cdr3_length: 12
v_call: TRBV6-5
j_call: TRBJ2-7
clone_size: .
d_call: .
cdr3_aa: CASRRTEYEQYF
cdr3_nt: TGTGCCAGCAGGAGGACAGAGTACGAGCAGTACTTC

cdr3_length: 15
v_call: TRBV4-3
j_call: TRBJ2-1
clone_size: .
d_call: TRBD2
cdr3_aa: CASSRASGDYNEQFF
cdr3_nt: TGCGCCAGCAGCCGAGCTAGCGGGGATTACAATGAGCAGTTCTTC

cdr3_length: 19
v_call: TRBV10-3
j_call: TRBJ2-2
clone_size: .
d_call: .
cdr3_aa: CAISGPLESAGANTGELFF
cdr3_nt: TGTGCCATCAGCGGACCCTTAGAGTCAGCGGGCGCGAACACCGGGGAGCTGTTTTTT

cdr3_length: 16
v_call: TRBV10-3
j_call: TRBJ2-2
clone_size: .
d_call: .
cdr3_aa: CAISEAGTGDTGELFF
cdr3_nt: TGTGCCATCAGTGAAGCGGGGACAGGAGACACCGGGGAGCTGTTTTTT

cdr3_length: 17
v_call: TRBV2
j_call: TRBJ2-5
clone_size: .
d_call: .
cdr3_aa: CASSEAGAGFLGETQYF
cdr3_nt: TGTGCCAGCAGTGAAGCAGGGGCCGGGTTTCTAGGGGAGACCCAGTACTTC

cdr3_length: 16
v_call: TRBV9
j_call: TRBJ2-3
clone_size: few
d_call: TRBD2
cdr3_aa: CASSVGAGGLTDTQYF
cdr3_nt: TGTGCCAGCAGCGTAGGTGCGGGGGGGCTCACAGATACGCAGTATTTT

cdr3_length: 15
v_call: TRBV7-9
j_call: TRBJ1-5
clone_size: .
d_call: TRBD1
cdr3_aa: CASSLGTGADQPQHF
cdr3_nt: TGTGCCAGCAGCTTAGGGACAGGGGCAGATCAGCCCCAGCATTTT

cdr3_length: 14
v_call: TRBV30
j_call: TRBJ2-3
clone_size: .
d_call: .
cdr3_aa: CAWIPRYFLNTQYF
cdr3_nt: TGTGCCTGGATCCCCAGGTATTTCTTAAATACGCAGTATTTT

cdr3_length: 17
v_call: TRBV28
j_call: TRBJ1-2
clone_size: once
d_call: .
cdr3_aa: CASSLRQEPLEWDGYTF
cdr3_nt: TGTGCCAGCAGTTTAAGACAGGAACCGCTAGAATGGGATGGCTACACCTTC

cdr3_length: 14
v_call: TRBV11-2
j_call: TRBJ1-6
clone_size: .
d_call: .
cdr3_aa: CASSGTSGGSPLHF
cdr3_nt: TGTGCCAGCAGCGGGACTTCGGGGGGTTCACCCCTCCACTTT

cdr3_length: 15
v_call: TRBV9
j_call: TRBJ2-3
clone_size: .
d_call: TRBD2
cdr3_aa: CASSLTGGAGDTQYF
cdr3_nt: TGTGCCAGCAGCCTAACCGGGGGGGCGGGAGATACGCAGTATTTT